This T cell receptor (beta chain) was recorded in a study of beta chain features in type 1 diabetes. In the study overall: Across all samples, fewer than 140 million sorted cells were examined.

As every portion of the isolated RNA was reverse transcribed, the sequencing read expressed TCRB transcripts. Some clones are missing from TCRdb's copy, which holds only in-frame ones; the method was immunoSEQ multiplex PCR. The sample comprises 4,500 to 7,000 clones, around 74% of which are singletons, and approximately 2% rests with the top ten. Findings and caveats of the study: When Type 1 diabetes patients were examined, their TCRB CDR3s proved moderately but significantly shorter in all four CD4+ subsets. A greater similarity of naive, central memory and Treg TCRB repertoires was seen among patients than among healthy donors.

About this clone: Its antigen is unknown.

V lost 8 bases, J lost 7 bases, and 12 bases lay in between. This CDR3 spans 12 amino acids. The germline gives CDR1 MNHEY, CDR2 SMNVEV (reference sequence). Sequenced material: Tregs from blood. The receptor was derived from a man aged 18 to 29 in good health. The chain employs TRBV27 and TRBJ2-1; possibly TRBD1 for D (6 bases). The CDR3 region is CASGGNGNEQFF. CDR3 in DNA: TGTGCCAGCGGGGGCAACGGTAATGAGCAGTTCTTC.